A single sample gave rise to the 29 T cell receptor beta chains below, sequenced in a study of cytomegalovirus exposure and HLA in healthy donors. The study ran its PCR with 60 Vbeta and 13 Jbeta primers. Profiling relied on immunoSEQ multiplex PCR, and the TCRdb table lists in-frame clones only, not all of them. The sample lists 150,000 to 200,000 clones, less than 90% seen once, with 1.3% to 1.5% in the top ten. The sequenced sample was PBMCs. The receptors were sampled from a girl aged 10 to 17 in good health and CMV-seropositive.

The J gene is TRBJ2-1, the V gene TRBV6-5, with TRBD2 identical over 9 bases. Germline CDR1 reads MNHEY; CDR2 reads SVGAGI. The CDR3 has 15 amino acids. Trimming cost V 1 base and J 10 bases; bases outside gene matches: 8. CDR3 sequence (DNA): TGTGCCAGCAGTTACTTGGCGGGAGGGCCCGAGGAGCAGTTCTTC. This translates into CASSYLAGGPEEQFF.

The chain recombines TRBV7-9 with TRBJ2-7, with 8 bases identical to TRBD2. The CDR3 consists of 18 residues. CDR1 SEHNR and CDR2 FQNEAQ come from the germline V gene (reference sequence). The trim removed 5 bases at V and 1 base at J, leaving 16 bases unmatched. The CDR3, as DNA: TGTGCCAGCAGCCCCAGTCGGCTAGCGGGTCCTCGATCCTACGAGCAGTACTTC. This translates into CASSPSRLAGPRSYEQYF. Variable domain in full (rest from reference TRBV7-9 and TRBJ2-7): DTGVSQNPRHKITKRGQNVTFRCDPISEHNRLYWYRQTLGQGPEFLTYFQNEAQLEKSRLLSDRFSAERPKGSFSTLEIQRTEQGDSAMYLCASSPSRLAGPRSYEQYFGPGTRLTVT.

In nucleotides, the CDR3 is TGTGCCAGCAGCTTGAACAGGGCCAATGAGCAGTTCTTC. Amino acids: CASSLNRANEQFF. This chain uses TRBV11-3 with TRBJ2-1; D is perhaps TRBD1 (6 bases). V lost 3 bases and J 6 bases, leaving 9 bases between the germline ends. CDR3 length: 13 amino acids. Per germline, CDR1 SGHNT and CDR2 YENEEA.

This clone appeared a few times. The chain uses TRBV5-1 and TRBJ2-7, with a possible D match to TRBD1 (5 bases). V lost 7 bases, J lost 2 bases, and 10 bases lay in between. Looked up from germline, CDR1 is SGHRS and CDR2 is YFSETQ. The CDR3 length is 12 residues. The CDR3 here is CASGHSAYEQYF. CDR3 in DNA: TGCGCCAGCGGACACTCGGCCTACGAGCAGTACTTC.

The V gene is TRBV29-1, the J gene TRBJ2-1, with D perhaps TRBD2 (6 bases). CDR3 length: 13 amino acids. Trimming cost V 4 bases and J 5 bases, with 12 bases left between them. CDR1 SQVTM and CDR2 ANQGSEA come from the germline V gene. The CDR3 nucleotides read TGCAGCGTTGTAGGAGGGCCCAACAATGAGCAGTTCTTC. It encodes CSVVGGPNNEQFF.

V is TRBV13 and J is TRBJ2-5; TRBD1 is a possible D gene (5 bases). This CDR3 is built from 15 residues. CDR1 is PRHDT, CDR2 FYEKMQ, per germline (reference sequence). V was trimmed by 6 bases and J by 2 bases, leaving 16 bases between them. The CDR3 region is CASRFQQDGQETQYF. The CDR3 bases are TGTGCCAGCAGGTTCCAACAGGATGGACAAGAGACCCAGTACTTC.

This chain uses TRBV20-1 with TRBJ1-5; D uncertain. Trimming took off 6 bases at V and 11 bases at J, with 11 bases between the two ends. Germline V lookup: CDR1 DFQATT, CDR2 SNEGSKA (reference sequence). This CDR3 is 10 amino acids long. CDR3 protein: CSANRRAQHF. CDR3 sequence (DNA): TGCAGTGCCAATCGTCGGGCCCAGCATTTT.

The DNA for the CDR3 is TGTGCCAGCAGCTTCAAGCGGGAGGGCGACGGGGAGCTGTTTTTT. It is translated as CASSFKREGDGELFF. This chain uses TRBV7-9 with TRBJ2-2, with TRBD2 identical over 10 bases. The CDR3 sequence is 15 residues long. J was trimmed by 7 bases and V by 3 bases; bases with no gene match: 5. Germline lookup yields CDR1 SEHNR and CDR2 FQNEAQ (reference sequence).

V usage is TRBV21-1 and J usage is TRBJ2-7; the table's D call, TRBD2, was not checked against the DNA. TRBV21-1 counts as a pseudogene. The CDR3 is made up of 14 amino acids. The CDR3 DNA reads TGTGCCAGCAGCCCGGGGGGGACTTACTACGAGCAGTACTTC. It specifies CASSPGGTYYEQYF.

This chain connects TRBV27 to TRBJ1-5; no definite D call. The V gene's germline CDR1 is MNHEY and CDR2 SMNVEV (reference sequence). The V gene lost 5 bases and the J gene lost 1 base, with 9 bases spanning the gap. The CDR3 is 14 amino acids. The CDR3 coding sequence is TGTGCCAGCAGTGCAGGAGGGAGCAATCAGCCCCAGCATTTT. Residues: CASSAGGSNQPQHF.

V is TRBV2 and J is TRBJ1-4; D gene ambiguous. Between the trimmed V and J ends, which lost 7 bases and 0 bases, there was a span of 12 bases. Germline assignment: CDR1 SNHLY and CDR2 FYNNEI. This CDR3 comprises 15 residues. DNA for the CDR3: TGTGCCAGCAATTTTCTGGCCGCAACTAATGAAAAACTGTTTTTT. This codes for CASNFLAATNEKLFF.

The V and J genes are TRBV7-8 and TRBJ2-7; a weak D match, TRBD2 (5 bases). The CDR3 consists of 14 residues. V lost 5 bases to trimming and J lost 2 bases, with 13 bases between them. Germline CDR1 and CDR2: SGHVS and FQNEAQ. CDR3 residues: CASSKVEVTYEQYF. CDR3 DNA sequence: TGTGCCAGCAGCAAAGTGGAGGTAACCTACGAGCAGTACTTC.

V and J are TRBV30 and TRBJ2-1, with D unclear. Trimming took off 2 bases at V and 10 bases at J, with 15 bases between the two ends. The CDR3 is 13 amino acids. Germline V gives CDR1 GTSNPN, CDR2 SVGIG (reference sequence). The CDR3 sequence is CAWSPRLKEEQFF. CDR3 sequence (DNA): TGTGCCTGGAGTCCACGACTGAAAGAAGAGCAGTTCTTC.

This clone was counted between two and nine times. This chain uses TRBV9 with TRBJ2-7; tentative D call: TRBD2 (6 bases). The CDR3 loop spans 14 amino acids. Trimming cost V 4 bases and J 5 bases, with 16 bases left between them. CDR1 and CDR2 (germline): SGDLS, YYNGEE. The CDR3 DNA sequence: TGTGCCAGCAGCCCCCGGGGAGGTACCAACGAGCAGTACTTC. Translation: CASSPRGGTNEQYF.

V is TRBV10-3 and J is TRBJ1-5; possible D gene TRBD1, 6 bases. The ends were cut back, 3 bases at V and 1 base at J, with 19 bases in the middle. From germline, CDR1 is ENHRY and CDR2 SYGVKD. The CDR3 covers 18 residues. The CDR3 DNA reads TGTGCCATCAGTGAAAGAGACAGGCGTGGATTAAGCAATCAGCCCCAGCATTTT. Residues: CAISERDRRGLSNQPQHF.

This clone came up a few times. DNA for the CDR3: TGTGCCAGCAGTTTATCGATGGGAGGGAGCACAGATACGCAGTATTTT. Translated: CASSLSMGGSTDTQYF. The rearrangement uses TRBV27 and TRBJ2-3, with 7 positions matching TRBD2. J gave up 0 bases and V 0 bases, and 3 bases lay outside the gene matches. CDR3 size: 16 residues. Germline V gene sequence: CDR1 MNHEY, CDR2 SMNVEV (reference sequence).

This clone has more than one count but fewer than ten. The V call is TRBV27, the J call TRBJ2-3; tentative D call: TRBD2 (6 bases). The CDR3 has 15 amino acids. Germline CDR1 MNHEY, CDR2 SMNVEV (reference sequence). V was trimmed by 2 bases and J by 2 bases, leaving 11 bases between them. The chain's CDR3 is CASSLGGGTTDTQYF. The CDR3 DNA follows: TGTGCCAGCAGTTTAGGGGGAGGAACCACAGATACGCAGTATTTT.

The chain links TRBV5-1 to TRBJ2-2; no definite D call. The CDR3 runs 14 residues. Germline loops: CDR1 SGHRS, CDR2 YFSETQ. V lost 4 bases and J 1 base, leaving 8 bases between the germline ends. The CDR3 sequence: CASSPSGNTGELFF. In nucleotides, the CDR3 is TGCGCCAGCAGCCCTTCGGGGAACACCGGGGAGCTGTTTTTT.

This sequence joins TRBV7-9 and TRBJ2-1; 11 nucleotides align to TRBD2. In germline, CDR1 is SEHNR, CDR2 FQNEAQ (reference sequence). Trimming at V came to 8 bases and at J to 6 bases, leaving 12 bases not matched to a gene. The CDR3 length is 16 residues. The CDR3 region has the DNA TGTGCCAGCGGGGGAACCCGACTAGCGGGGATCAATGAGCAGTTCTTC. As protein: CASGGTRLAGINEQFF.

This chain links TRBV27 with TRBJ2-1, with 12 bases fitting TRBD2. The length of the CDR3 is 15 residues. Germline loops: CDR1 MNHEY, CDR2 SMNVEV (reference sequence). Trimming removed 7 bases from V and 7 bases from J; junction bases left unmatched: 8. In DNA form, the CDR3 reads TGTGCCAGCACCAACCTAGCGGGAGGGCGAAATGAGCAGTTCTTC. Residues: CASTNLAGGRNEQFF.

The V gene is TRBV4-3, the J gene TRBJ2-1; 8 bases are a match to TRBD2. Unmatched junction bases numbered 7, after V lost 4 bases and J lost 8 bases. Germline loops: CDR1 LGHNA, CDR2 YSLEER. This CDR3 is built from 14 residues. The CDR3 here is CASSREGLGDEQFF. CDR3 coding DNA: TGCGCCAGCAGCCGAGAGGGACTAGGGGATGAGCAGTTCTTC.

J is TRBJ1-4 and V is TRBV15; D may be TRBD1 (5 bases). In germline, CDR1 is LNHNV, CDR2 YYDKDF (reference sequence). This CDR3 has 15 amino acids. V shed 8 bases and J shed 5 bases, with 18 bases lying between them. CDR3 region: CATAAGEGPNEKLFF. CDR3 nucleotides: TGTGCCACCGCGGCGGGAGAGGGGCCGAATGAAAAACTGTTTTTT.

The DNA of the CDR3 is TGTGCCAGCAGTGAAATGACAGGGAACTATGGCTACACCTTC. It translates to CASSEMTGNYGYTF. This chain connects TRBV6-1 to TRBJ1-2, with 7 bases matching TRBD1. The CDR3 covers 14 residues. The germline CDR1 and CDR2 sequences are MNHNS and SASEGT. V gave up 2 bases and J gave up 2 bases; unmatched junction bases: 2.

The chain links TRBV30 to TRBJ1-1; D not certain. V was trimmed by 2 bases and J by 1 base, leaving 8 bases between them. Germline lookup yields CDR1 GTSNPN and CDR2 SVGIG (reference sequence). CDR3 length: 13 amino acids. In DNA, the CDR3 is TGTGCCTGGAGTCAGGCAGGGAACACTGAAGCTTTCTTT. Its protein is CAWSQAGNTEAFF.

The V and J genes are TRBV7-9 and TRBJ1-1; D unresolved. V was clipped by 2 bases and J by 5 bases, with 15 bases between them. CDR1 and CDR2 (germline): SEHNR, FQNEAQ (reference sequence). The CDR3 is made up of 15 amino acids. In DNA, the CDR3 is TGTGCCAGCAGCTTATACATCCCAGAGGTGACTGAAGCTTTCTTT. Its translation is CASSLYIPEVTEAFF.

The V and J genes are TRBV10-3 and TRBJ2-7; 9 positions agree with TRBD2. V trimming: 3 bases; J trimming: 3 bases; junction bases outside the gene matches: 15. This CDR3 comprises 18 residues. From germline, CDR1 is ENHRY and CDR2 SYGVKD. The CDR3 DNA follows: TGTGCCATCAGTGATCCGCGGAAGACTAGCGGCCAACTCTACGAGCAGTACTTC. This encodes CAISDPRKTSGQLYEQYF.

This clone has just a few counts. The chain has TRBV5-5 and TRBJ1-5; 9 bases are shared with TRBD1. CDR1 SGHKS and CDR2 YYEKEE come from the germline V gene (reference sequence). V trimming: 0 bases; J trimming: 7 bases; junction bases outside the gene matches: 8. The CDR3 has 16 residues. CDR3 in DNA: TGTGCCAGCAGCTTGGGACTGGGACAGGGTTTGCAGCCCCAGCATTTT. It is translated as CASSLGLGQGLQPQHF.

This clone was found once. The chain has TRBV10-3 and TRBJ2-5, with D perhaps TRBD1 (6 bases). The V gene's germline CDR1 is ENHRY and CDR2 SYGVKD. This CDR3 has 13 amino acids. Trimming took 7 bases from V and 2 from J, leaving 11 bases between them. In DNA form, the CDR3 reads TGTGCCATCACCCCTGGACAGCAAGAGACCCAGTACTTC. The encoded protein is CAITPGQQETQYF.

In its sample, this clone was seen a few times. The J gene is TRBJ1-3, the V gene TRBV7-2, with D possibly TRBD1 on 6 matching bases. Per the germline V gene, CDR1 is SGHTA and CDR2 is FQGNSA. Deletions cut 3 bases from V and 4 bases from J, with 13 bases between. CDR3 size: 15 residues. The CDR3 reads CASSFAGERGNTIYF. CDR3 in DNA: TGTGCCAGCAGCTTCGCAGGGGAAAGAGGAAACACCATATATTTT.